This T cell receptor (beta chain) was recovered during a study of human T cells and chemical hapten exposure. Study-level background: Donors were sensitized with 2% DPC on the upper inner arm.

This clonotype showed up many times. The antigen remains undetermined. MiXCR, applied by TCRdb to the RACE reads, yields one record per CDR3 protein. This sample has roughly 69,000 distinct CDR3 sequences, with 11% found just once. This sample's time point: patch test 3, about 24 weeks after DPC sensitization. Stated treatment: therapeutic diphenylcyclopropenone sensitization with weekly scalp DPC. Blood sampling occurred before each patch-test application. Study findings and constraints: PT1 expanded TCR counts correlated positively with patch test score.

This receptor was taken from a woman aged 30 to 39 with alopecia areata. Some clones in this sample may be carry-over from other donors' samples. Sample: whole blood, taken in connection with sensitization to the hapten diphenylcyclopropenone (DPC).

CDR3 sequence: CASSPLAGAEQYF. The CDR3 coding sequence is TGTGCCAGCAGCCCCTTAGCAGGGGCCGAGCAGTACTTC. This chain connects TRBV3-1 to TRBJ2-7, with a weak D call TRBD1 (6 bases). V lost 4 bases, J lost 6 bases, and 13 bases lay in between. CDR3 length: 13 amino acids. Per the germline V gene, CDR1 is LGHDT and CDR2 is YNNKEL (reference sequence).